Included here is one T cell receptor beta chain sequence, with context. Its specificity is not known. These data are taken from a study of immune evolution from preneoplasia to lung adenocarcinoma. Germline trimming cut 1 base from V and 6 bases from J; bases unmatched to any gene: 7. Germline V gene lookup returns CDR1 SGHKS and CDR2 YYEKEE (reference sequence). The CDR3 has 15 residues. Sequencing was performed with immunoSEQ multiplex PCR; in TCRdb, only in-frame clones are kept and a portion is missing. The sample records roughly 40,000 clones, around 80% being singletons. Study-wide findings and caveats: Later-stage lesions appeared to have more T cells, more diversity, less clonality. Top clone frequencies peaked in normal lung, apparently declining through invasive adenocarcinoma.

Each case's diagnosis was confirmed by two pathologists on H&E. The specimen sequenced was FFPE invasive lung adenocarcinoma tissue. This clonotype was obtained from a person between 55 and 70 years old with lung adenocarcinoma. This rearrangement joins TRBV5-5 to TRBJ2-1; 7 bases agree with TRBD1. The CDR3 nucleotides read TGTGCCAGCAGCTTGAGGGGGCGAGAATCCAATGAGCAGTTCTTC. It yields the protein CASSLRGRESNEQFF.